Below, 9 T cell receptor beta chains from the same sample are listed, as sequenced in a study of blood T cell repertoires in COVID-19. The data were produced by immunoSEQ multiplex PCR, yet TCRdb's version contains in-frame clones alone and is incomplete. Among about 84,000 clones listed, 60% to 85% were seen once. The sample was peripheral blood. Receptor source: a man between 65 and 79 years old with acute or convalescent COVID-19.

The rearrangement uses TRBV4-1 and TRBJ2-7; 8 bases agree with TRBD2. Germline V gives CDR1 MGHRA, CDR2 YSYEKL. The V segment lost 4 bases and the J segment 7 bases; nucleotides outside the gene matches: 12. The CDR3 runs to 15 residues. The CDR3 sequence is CASSPQERGYREQYF. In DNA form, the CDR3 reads TGCGCCAGCAGCCCCCAGGAGCGGGGGTACCGGGAGCAGTACTTC.

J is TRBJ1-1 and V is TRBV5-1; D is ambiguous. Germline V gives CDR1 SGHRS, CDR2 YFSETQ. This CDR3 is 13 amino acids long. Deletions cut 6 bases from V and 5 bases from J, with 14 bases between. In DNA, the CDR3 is TGCGCCAGCAACGGGGAGAGCGGTACTGAAGCTTTCTTT. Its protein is CASNGESGTEAFF.

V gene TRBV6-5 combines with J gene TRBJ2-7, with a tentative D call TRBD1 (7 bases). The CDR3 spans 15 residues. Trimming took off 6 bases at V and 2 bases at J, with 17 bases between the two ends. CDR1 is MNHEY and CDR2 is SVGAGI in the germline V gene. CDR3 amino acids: CASSVDRRGPYEQYV. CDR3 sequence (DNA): TGTGCCAGCAGCGTGGACAGGAGGGGCCCCTACGAGCAGTACGTC.

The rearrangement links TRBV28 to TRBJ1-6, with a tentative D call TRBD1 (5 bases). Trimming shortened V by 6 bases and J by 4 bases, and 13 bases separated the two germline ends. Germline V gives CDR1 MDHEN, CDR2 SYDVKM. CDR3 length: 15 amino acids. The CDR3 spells CASSGRQTYNSPLHF. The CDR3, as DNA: TGTGCCAGCAGCGGACGACAGACTTATAATTCACCCCTCCACTTT.

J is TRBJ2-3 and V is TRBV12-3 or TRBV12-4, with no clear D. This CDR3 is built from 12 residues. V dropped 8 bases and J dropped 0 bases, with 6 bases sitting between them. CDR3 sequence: CASSSSTDTQYF. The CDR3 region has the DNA TGTGCCAGCTCCTCTAGCACAGATACGCAGTATTTT.

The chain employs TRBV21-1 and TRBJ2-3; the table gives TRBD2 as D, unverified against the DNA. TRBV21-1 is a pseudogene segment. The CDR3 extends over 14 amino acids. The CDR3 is CASSLWTNTDTQYF. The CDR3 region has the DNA TGTGCCAGCAGCTTGTGGACTAACACAGATACGCAGTATTTT.

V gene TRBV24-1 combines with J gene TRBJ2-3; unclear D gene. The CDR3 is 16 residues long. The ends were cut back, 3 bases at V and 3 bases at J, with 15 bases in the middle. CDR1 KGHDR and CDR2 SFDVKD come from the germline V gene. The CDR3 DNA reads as TGTGCCACCAGTGATCGTTCATTTGGCAGGACAGATACGCAGTATTTT. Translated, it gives CATSDRSFGRTDTQYF.

The CDR3 loop reads CASSPTAANTEAFF. Here the CDR3 DNA reads TGCGCCAGCAGCCCTACGGCGGCCAACACTGAAGCTTTCTTT. This chain links TRBV5-1 with TRBJ1-1; D call uncertain. CDR1 is SGHRS, CDR2 YFSETQ, per germline. The CDR3 has 14 residues. V lost 4 bases to trimming and J lost 2 bases, with 12 bases between them.

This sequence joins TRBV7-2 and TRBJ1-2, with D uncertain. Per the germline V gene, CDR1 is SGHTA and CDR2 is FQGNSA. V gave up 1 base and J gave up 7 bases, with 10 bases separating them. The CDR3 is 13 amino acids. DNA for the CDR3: TGTGCCAGCAGCTTAGACGGCGGTTCTGGCTACACCTTC. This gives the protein CASSLDGGSGYTF.